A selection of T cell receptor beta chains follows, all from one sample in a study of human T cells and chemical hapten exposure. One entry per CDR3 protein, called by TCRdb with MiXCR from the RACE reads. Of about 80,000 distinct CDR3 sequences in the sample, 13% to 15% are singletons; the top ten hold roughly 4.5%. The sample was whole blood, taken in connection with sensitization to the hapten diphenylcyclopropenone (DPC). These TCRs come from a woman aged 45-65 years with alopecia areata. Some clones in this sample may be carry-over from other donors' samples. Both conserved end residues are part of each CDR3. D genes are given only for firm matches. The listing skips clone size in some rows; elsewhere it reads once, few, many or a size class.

CDR3 protein: CASSVGYTEAFF
CDR3 DNA: TGTGCCTCCAGCGTTGGGTACACTGAAGCTTTCTTT
J gene: TRBJ1-1
V gene: TRBV6-1
D gene: .
clone size: many

CDR3 protein: CSVEDPDTQYF
CDR3 DNA: TGCAGCGTTGAAGATCCAGATACGCAGTATTTT
J gene: TRBJ2-3
V gene: TRBV29-1
D gene: .
clone size: few

CDR3 protein: CASSLVEGNEQFF
CDR3 DNA: TGTGCCAGCAGCTTAGTTGAGGGGAATGAGCAGTTCTTC
J gene: TRBJ2-1
V gene: TRBV5-4
D gene: .
clone size: few

CDR3 protein: CSVLGVGTDTQYF
CDR3 DNA: TGCAGCGTTCTGGGGGTCGGCACAGATACGCAGTATTTT
J gene: TRBJ2-3
V gene: TRBV29-1
D gene: .
clone size: .

CDR3 protein: CASSFLGGSSYEQYF
CDR3 DNA: TGTGCCAGCAGTTTCCTCGGGGGGAGCTCCTACGAGCAGTACTTC
J gene: TRBJ2-7
V gene: TRBV28
D gene: TRBD2
clone size: .

CDR3 protein: CASSYNSLSTDTQYF
CDR3 DNA: TGTGCCAGCAGCTATAATTCTCTAAGCACAGATACGCAGTATTTT
J gene: TRBJ2-3
V gene: TRBV7-2
D gene: .
clone size: few

CDR3 protein: CASSQEGLSYEQYF
CDR3 DNA: TGTGCCAGCAGCCAAGAGGGACTATCCTACGAGCAGTACTTC
J gene: TRBJ2-7
V gene: TRBV3-1
D gene: TRBD2
clone size: few

CDR3 protein: CATDDGQYSNQPQHF
CDR3 DNA: TGTGCCACCGACGACGGACAGTATAGCAATCAGCCCCAGCATTTT
J gene: TRBJ1-5
V gene: TRBV19
D gene: .
clone size: few

CDR3 protein: CSARAGTVNTEAFF
CDR3 DNA: TGCAGTGCTAGAGCTGGGACTGTGAACACTGAAGCTTTCTTT
J gene: TRBJ1-1
V gene: TRBV20-1
D gene: .
clone size: few

CDR3 protein: CASSPGPRMQDTQYF
CDR3 DNA: TGTGCCAGCAGCCCGGGACCTAGGATGCAAGATACGCAGTATTTT
J gene: TRBJ2-3
V gene: TRBV7-2
D gene: .
clone size: few

CDR3 protein: CASTFSGSGTEAFF
CDR3 DNA: TGTGCCAGCACCTTTTCTGGTTCGGGGACTGAAGCTTTCTTT
J gene: TRBJ1-1
V gene: TRBV28
D gene: .
clone size: few

CDR3 protein: CASASNYGYTF
CDR3 DNA: TGTGCCAGCGCCTCTAACTATGGCTACACCTTC
J gene: TRBJ1-2
V gene: TRBV6-1
D gene: .
clone size: few

CDR3 protein: CSALPGLAHNEQFF
CDR3 DNA: TGCAGTGCTCTACCGGGACTAGCACATAATGAGCAGTTCTTC
J gene: TRBJ2-1
V gene: TRBV20-1
D gene: TRBD2
clone size: .

CDR3 protein: CASSRTGQSSYGYTF
CDR3 DNA: TGTGCCAGCAGCCGAACGGGACAGTCTTCCTATGGCTACACCTTC
J gene: TRBJ1-2
V gene: TRBV12-3/TRBV12-4
D gene: TRBD1
clone size: few

CDR3 protein: CASSLGLGDTIYF
CDR3 DNA: TGCGCCAGCAGCTTGGGCCTGGGGGACACCATATATTTT
J gene: TRBJ1-3
V gene: TRBV5-1
D gene: .
clone size: .

CDR3 protein: CAISDPGLAKNIQYF
CDR3 DNA: TGTGCCATCAGTGACCCGGGTCTAGCCAAAAACATTCAGTACTTC
J gene: TRBJ2-4
V gene: TRBV10-3
D gene: .
clone size: .

CDR3 protein: CSVPQGQSGYTF
CDR3 DNA: TGCAGCGTTCCACAGGGGCAAAGTGGCTACACCTTC
J gene: TRBJ1-2
V gene: TRBV29-1
D gene: TRBD1
clone size: .

CDR3 protein: CSAGGTGELFF
CDR3 DNA: TGCAGCGCAGGGGGCACCGGGGAGCTGTTTTTT
J gene: TRBJ2-2
V gene: TRBV29-1
D gene: TRBD1
clone size: .

CDR3 protein: CASSPARETQYF
CDR3 DNA: TGTGCCAGCAGCCCTGCCCGGGAGACCCAGTACTTC
J gene: TRBJ2-5
V gene: TRBV7-2
D gene: .
clone size: .

CDR3 protein: CASSPTRNSYNEQFF
CDR3 DNA: TGTGCCAGCAGCCCTACTAGAAACTCCTACAATGAGCAGTTCTTC
J gene: TRBJ2-1
V gene: TRBV7-9
D gene: .
clone size: many

CDR3 protein: CASSTVIHQPQHF
CDR3 DNA: TGTGCCAGTAGTACGGTCATTCATCAGCCCCAGCATTTT
J gene: TRBJ1-5
V gene: TRBV19
D gene: .
clone size: many

CDR3 protein: CSARDPGLAGGTGELFF
CDR3 DNA: TGCAGTGCTAGAGACCCGGGACTAGCGGGAGGCACCGGGGAGCTGTTTTTT
J gene: TRBJ2-2
V gene: TRBV20-1
D gene: TRBD2
clone size: .

CDR3 protein: CASSRAGGAYEQYF
CDR3 DNA: TGTGCCAGCAGCCGAGCGGGTGGGGCCTACGAGCAGTACTTC
J gene: TRBJ2-7
V gene: TRBV14
D gene: .
clone size: few

CDR3 protein: CASSLLASSQETQYF
CDR3 DNA: TGTGCCAGCAGCCTACTAGCGTCCAGTCAAGAGACCCAGTACTTC
J gene: TRBJ2-5
V gene: TRBV3-1
D gene: TRBD2
clone size: many

CDR3 protein: CASSFLAGGQETQYF
CDR3 DNA: TGTGCCAGCAGTTTCCTAGCGGGAGGGCAAGAGACCCAGTACTTC
J gene: TRBJ2-5
V gene: TRBV27
D gene: TRBD2
clone size: few

CDR3 protein: CSARDFRQRYNEQFF
CDR3 DNA: TGCAGTGCTAGAGATTTCAGACAGAGGTACAATGAGCAGTTCTTC
J gene: TRBJ2-1
V gene: TRBV20-1
D gene: .
clone size: .

CDR3 protein: CASSVGDTTHGYTF
CDR3 DNA: TGTGCCAGCAGCGTAGGGGATACAACCCATGGCTACACCTTC
J gene: TRBJ1-2
V gene: TRBV9
D gene: .
clone size: .

CDR3 protein: CASGLVQAGSGNTIYF
CDR3 DNA: TGTGCTAGTGGTTTGGTACAGGCAGGCTCTGGAAACACCATATATTTT
J gene: TRBJ1-3
V gene: TRBV12-5
D gene: .
clone size: .

CDR3 protein: CSVDPTSGRANEQFF
CDR3 DNA: TGCAGCGTTGACCCGACTAGCGGGAGGGCGAATGAGCAGTTCTTC
J gene: TRBJ2-1
V gene: TRBV29-1
D gene: TRBD2
clone size: .

CDR3 protein: CASSQGRGIDLETQYF
CDR3 DNA: TGTGCCAGCAGCCAAGGAAGGGGAATCGATCTAGAGACCCAGTACTTC
J gene: TRBJ2-5
V gene: TRBV14
D gene: .
clone size: few

CDR3 protein: CASSNTGTMYSNQPQHF
CDR3 DNA: TGTGCCAGTAGTAATACAGGCACCATGTATAGCAATCAGCCCCAGCATTTT
J gene: TRBJ1-5
V gene: TRBV19
D gene: .
clone size: many

CDR3 protein: CASSPRSVEGRLYNEQFF
CDR3 DNA: TGTGCCAGCAGCCCCCGGAGCGTCGAGGGTCGGCTGTACAATGAGCAGTTCTTC
J gene: TRBJ2-1
V gene: TRBV7-8
D gene: .
clone size: .

CDR3 protein: CASTGGGSPVTQYF
CDR3 DNA: TGTGCCAGCACCGGGGGGGGGTCCCCGGTCACGCAGTATTTT
J gene: TRBJ2-3
V gene: TRBV6-5
D gene: TRBD2
clone size: .

CDR3 protein: CASSLLVQSNQPQHF
CDR3 DNA: TGTGCCAGCAGCTTGCTTGTCCAAAGCAATCAGCCCCAGCATTTT
J gene: TRBJ1-5
V gene: TRBV5-5
D gene: .
clone size: few

CDR3 protein: CSASWTSGTSYEQYF
CDR3 DNA: TGCAGTGCTAGTTGGACTAGCGGGACCTCTTACGAGCAGTACTTC
J gene: TRBJ2-7
V gene: TRBV20-1
D gene: TRBD2
clone size: .

CDR3 protein: CASSSNSAGQTQYF
CDR3 DNA: TGTGCCAGTAGTTCGAATTCGGCCGGGCAGACCCAGTACTTC
J gene: TRBJ2-5
V gene: TRBV19
D gene: .
clone size: few

CDR3 protein: CCVQGGVADTQYF
CDR3 DNA: TGCTGTGTCCAAGGGGGAGTTGCAGATACGCAGTATTTT
J gene: TRBJ2-3
V gene: TRBV29-1
D gene: .
clone size: .